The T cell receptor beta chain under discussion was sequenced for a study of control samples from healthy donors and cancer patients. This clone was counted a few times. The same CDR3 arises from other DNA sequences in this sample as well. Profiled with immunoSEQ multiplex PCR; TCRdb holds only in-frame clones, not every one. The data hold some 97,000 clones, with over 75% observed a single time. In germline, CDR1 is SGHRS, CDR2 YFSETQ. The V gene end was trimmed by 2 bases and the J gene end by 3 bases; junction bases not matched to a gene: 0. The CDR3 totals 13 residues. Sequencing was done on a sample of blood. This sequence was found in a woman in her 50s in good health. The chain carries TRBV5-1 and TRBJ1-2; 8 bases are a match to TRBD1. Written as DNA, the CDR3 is TGCGCCAGCAGCTTACAGGGGGACTATGGCTACACCTTC. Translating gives CASSLQGDYGYTF.